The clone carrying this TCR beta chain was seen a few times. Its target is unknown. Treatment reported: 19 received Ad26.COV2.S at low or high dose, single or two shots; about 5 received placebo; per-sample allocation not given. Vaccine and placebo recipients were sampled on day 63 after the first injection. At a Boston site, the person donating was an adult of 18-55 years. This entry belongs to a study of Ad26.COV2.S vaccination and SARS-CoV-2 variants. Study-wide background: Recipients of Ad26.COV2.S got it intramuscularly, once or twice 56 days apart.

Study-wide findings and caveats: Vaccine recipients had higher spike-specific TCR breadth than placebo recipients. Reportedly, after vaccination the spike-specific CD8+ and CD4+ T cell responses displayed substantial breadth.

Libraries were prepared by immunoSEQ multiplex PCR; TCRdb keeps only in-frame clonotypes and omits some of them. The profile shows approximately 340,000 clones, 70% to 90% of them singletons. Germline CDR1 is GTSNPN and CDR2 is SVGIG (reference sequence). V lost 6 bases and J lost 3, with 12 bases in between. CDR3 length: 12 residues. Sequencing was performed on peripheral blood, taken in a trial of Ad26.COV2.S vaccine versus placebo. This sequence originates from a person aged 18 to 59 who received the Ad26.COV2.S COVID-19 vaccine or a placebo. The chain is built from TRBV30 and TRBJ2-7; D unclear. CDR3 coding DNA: TGTGCCTGCTCCAATTTGGACTACGAGCAGTACTTC. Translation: CACSNLDYEQYF. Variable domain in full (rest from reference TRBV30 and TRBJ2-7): SQTIHQWPATLVQPVGSPLSLECTVEGTSNPNLYWYRQAAGRGLQLLFYSVGIGQISSEVPQNLSASRPQDRQFILSSKKLLLSDSGFYLCACSNLDYEQYFGPGTRLTVT.